The source of this T cell receptor beta chain is a study of blood T cell repertoires in COVID-19. Some clones are missing from TCRdb's copy, which holds only in-frame ones; the method was immunoSEQ multiplex PCR. The profile shows some 250,000 clones, about four fifths of them singletons. In its sample, this clone was seen once. This sequence was found in a man aged 25-45 years who had recovered from COVID-19. Sequencing used peripheral blood.

The CDR3 region is CASSLGTPFNEQFF. CDR3 in DNA: TGCGCCAGCAGCTTGGGGACACCGTTCAATGAGCAGTTCTTC. The chain has TRBV5-1 and TRBJ2-1; D perhaps matches TRBD1 (5 bases). V was clipped by 0 bases and J by 6 bases, with 10 bases between them. CDR3 length: 14 residues. The germline CDR1 and CDR2 sequences are SGHRS and YFSETQ.